These T cell receptor beta chains were read from a single sample in a study of blood T cell repertoires in COVID-19. Clones were sequenced by immunoSEQ multiplex PCR, and TCRdb holds only the in-frame ones, with some missing. The data contain around 400,000 clones, around nine tenths of them singletons. Material for sequencing was PBMCs or T cells enriched from blood (not recorded which). These receptors were collected from a woman aged 18-35 years who had been exposed to COVID-19. Both conserved end residues are part of each CDR3. The D gene is left open where the match is weak. Clone sizes are given selectively: once, few, many, or a class where the clone is expanded.

abundance,d_gene,v_gene,j_gene,CDR3nt,CDR3aa
.,TRBD1,TRBV11-2,TRBJ1-2,TGTGCCAGCAGCTCAATCCGGGACAGGACAAACCTTAACTATGGCTACACCTTC,CASSSIRDRTNLNYGYTF
.,.,TRBV4-3,TRBJ2-2,TGCGCCAGCAGCCAATTGGCGACAGGGAACACCGGGGAGCTGTTTTTT,CASSQLATGNTGELFF
.,TRBD2,TRBV6-5,TRBJ2-3,TGTGCCAGCAGTTACGCGGGAGCAGCAGATACGCAGTATTTT,CASSYAGAADTQYF
.,TRBD1,TRBV27,TRBJ1-2,TGTGCCAGCAGTCTATCCGGGACAGGGGGCGCGGTGAACTATGGCTACACCTTC,CASSLSGTGGAVNYGYTF
.,TRBD1,TRBV4-3,TRBJ1-1,TGCGCCAGCAAACCCGGGACAGGGGCGCTGAACACTGAAGCTTTCTTT,CASKPGTGALNTEAFF
once,.,TRBV30,TRBJ2-7,TGTGCCTGGGGCCAGGGGTCCGAGCAGTACTTC,CAWGQGSEQYF
.,.,TRBV6-5,TRBJ1-3,TGTGCCAGCATGGGCGTCTCTGGAAACACCATATATTTT,CASMGVSGNTIYF
.,.,TRBV6-5,TRBJ1-1,TGTGCCAGCAGTTACTCGACAGCATTGAACACTGAAGCTTTCTTT,CASSYSTALNTEAFF
.,.,TRBV18,TRBJ1-1,TGTGCCAGCTCACCACCGACCAGGCCAGTAGTTACGGCTTTCTTT,CASSPPTRPVVTAFF
.,.,TRBV19,TRBJ1-1,TGTGCCAGTAGTACAGGGGTGAACACTGAAGCTTTCTTT,CASSTGVNTEAFF
once,.,TRBV29-1,TRBJ2-5,TGCAGCCAAACTCAGGGTTTACGGGCTTGGGGAGAGACCCAGTACTTC,CSQTQGLRAWGETQYF
.,.,TRBV27,TRBJ2-1,TGTGCCAGCAGCCAAGGACTAGGGGGTGAGCAGTTCTTC,CASSQGLGGEQFF
.,TRBD1,TRBV15,TRBJ1-2,TGTGCCACCAGCATGGGGGGGACAGGGTCACTCTATGGCTACACCTTC,CATSMGGTGSLYGYTF
.,.,TRBV4-3,TRBJ2-2,TGCGCCAGCAGCCAATCCGGAGGCCCAGCCGGGGAGCTGTTTTTT,CASSQSGGPAGELFF
once,TRBD1,TRBV9,TRBJ1-2,TGTGCCAGCAGTTCCGGGACAGGGTTCCTCTTTCAAGGCTACACCTTC,CASSSGTGFLFQGYTF
.,.,TRBV9,TRBJ1-5,TGTGCCAGCAGCGCGGGGGGGAGTGGCAATCAGCCCCAGCATTTT,CASSAGGSGNQPQHF
.,.,TRBV21-1,TRBJ2-1,TGTGCCAGCAGCCCCAGGGACAGCGGGCCTCACAATGAGCAGTTCTTC,CASSPRDSGPHNEQFF
.,.,TRBV6-5,TRBJ2-3,TGTGCCAGCAGTTGGAAGGTCCTAGCCACAGATACGCAGTATTTT,CASSWKVLATDTQYF